The 15 T cell receptor beta chains listed next were all sequenced from one sample in a study of shared clonotypes between healthy human individuals. The assay was immunoSEQ multiplex PCR, and TCRdb's table has in-frame clones only and misses some. The data show over a million clones, 98% seen once. The specimen was naive CD4+ T cells sorted from blood. Subset reported: CD45RA+ positively selected. The receptors were gathered from a young man in good health.

V gene TRBV28 combines with J gene TRBJ2-3, with 7 nucleotides matching TRBD2. Germline V gene data show CDR1 as MDHEN and CDR2 as SYDVKM. V dropped 4 bases and J dropped 7; count of bases not matched to a gene: 8. The length of the CDR3 is 14 residues. The CDR3 loop is CASSSRREANTQYF. CDR3 nucleotide sequence: TGTGCCAGCAGTTCCAGACGGGAGGCAAATACGCAGTATTTT.

A word on this clone: Its ends do not fully match the called genes, so a read error is possible. The V and J genes are TRBV18 and TRBJ2-7; 8 nucleotides match TRBD1. The length of the CDR3 is 14 residues. Germline V CDR1 and CDR2: KGHSH, LQKENI. CDR3 in amino acids: CASSADREGSDRCF. The CDR3 region has the DNA TGTGCCAGCTCCGCGGACAGGGAAGGTAGCGACCGGTGCTTC.

This chain connects TRBV18 to TRBJ2-2; D is possibly TRBD1 (6 bases). CDR1 and CDR2 (germline): KGHSH, LQKENI. This CDR3 has 17 residues. V was trimmed by 4 bases and J by 1 base, leaving 16 bases between them. This CDR3 is CASSRAGTPLNTGELFF. CDR3 bases: TGTGCCAGCTCACGGGCCGGGACACCTCTGAACACCGGGGAGCTGTTTTTT.

This clone was detected only once. The CDR3 DNA sequence: TGTGCCAGCAGCGCGGGAGAGACCCAGTACTTC. It translates to CASSAGETQYF. The V and J genes are TRBV11-1 and TRBJ2-5, with D tentatively TRBD2 (5 bases). The CDR3 is made up of 11 amino acids. V lost 5 bases, J lost 4 bases, and 5 bases lay in between. Germline V gene sequence: CDR1 SGHAT, CDR2 FQDESV (reference sequence).

About this clone: Other DNA sequences of this sample code for an identical CDR3. V usage is TRBV6-4 and J usage is TRBJ2-3; D might be TRBD1 (6 bases). V lost 5 bases and J lost 2, with 11 bases in between. The CDR3 runs to 14 residues. Germline V gene lookup returns CDR1 MRHNA and CDR2 SNTAGT. CDR3: CASSLDRNTDTQYF. The CDR3 DNA reads as TGTGCCAGCAGTTTGGACAGAAACACAGATACGCAGTATTTT.

The CDR3 nucleotides are TGTGCCATCAACCGACAGGGATACGCCGAGCAGTACTTC. Translation: CAINRQGYAEQYF. The chain recombines TRBV10-3 with TRBJ2-7; 7 bases match TRBD1. Germline-derived CDR1 and CDR2 are ENHRY and SYGVKD. V gave up 7 bases and J gave up 6 bases; unmatched junction bases: 9. The CDR3 sequence is 13 residues long.

The chain combines TRBV25-1 with TRBJ1-2, with TRBD1 identical over 9 bases. From germline, CDR1 is MGHDK and CDR2 SYGVNS. With 6 bases clipped from V and 8 bases from J, the junction kept 10 bases outside the gene matches. The CDR3 is 14 amino acids. The CDR3 nucleotides are TGTGCCAGCAGGGGTATCGGACAGGGGATAGGCTACACCTTC. This gives the protein CASRGIGQGIGYTF.

On this clone: Different DNA sequences within this sample yield the same CDR3. The chain recombines TRBV5-1 with TRBJ2-1, with D unclear. CDR3 length equals 11 residues. The germline CDR1 and CDR2 sequences are SGHRS and YFSETQ. Trimming shortened V by 5 bases and J by 5 bases, and 5 bases separated the two germline ends. The CDR3 loop is CASRRDNEQFF. In DNA, the CDR3 is TGCGCCAGCAGACGGGACAATGAGCAGTTCTTC.

J is TRBJ2-7 and V is TRBV5-1; 8 positions match TRBD2. The CDR3 totals 19 residues. The germline V gene encodes CDR1 SGHRS and CDR2 YFSETQ. J gave up 9 bases and V 0 bases, and 23 bases lay outside the gene matches. CDR3 DNA sequence: TGCGCCAGCAGCTTGGCCTTCGGCAGGGCGGGACTAGATCCTACCCCGCAGTACTTC. Translated, it gives CASSLAFGRAGLDPTPQYF.

As to this clone: At the DNA level, this CDR3 is encoded by other sequences in the same sample as well. The chain carries TRBV9 and TRBJ2-7, with TRBD2 matching 7 bases. CDR3 length: 14 amino acids. Germline V gives CDR1 SGDLS, CDR2 YYNGEE. With V trimmed by 2 bases and J by 0 bases, 2 bases remained unmatched. This chain's CDR3 is CASSVTSVSYEQYF. In DNA form, the CDR3 reads TGTGCCAGCAGCGTTACTAGCGTCTCCTACGAGCAGTACTTC.

Notes on this clone: This sample also contains other DNA sequences that code for the same CDR3. The chain joins TRBV9 to TRBJ1-3; D unclear. V lost 0 bases, J lost 0 bases, and 7 bases lay in between. The V gene's germline CDR1 is SGDLS and CDR2 YYNGEE. The CDR3 loop spans 15 amino acids. CDR3 region: CASSVDRSSGNTIYF. The DNA for the CDR3 is TGTGCCAGCAGCGTAGATCGAAGCTCTGGAAACACCATATATTTT.

J is TRBJ2-1 and V is TRBV11-2, with 7 bases lining up with TRBD2. V gave up 3 bases and J gave up 7 bases; unmatched junction bases: 15. Germline CDR1 reads SGHAT; CDR2 reads FQNNGV. The CDR3 is made up of 17 amino acids. DNA for the CDR3: TGTGCCAGCAGCTTCCCTACCCCGCGGCGGGAGAATAATGAGCAGTTCTTC. Its protein is CASSFPTPRRENNEQFF. Looking up the rest from reference TRBV11-2 and TRBJ2-1 gives the full variable domain: EAGVAQSPRYKIIEKRQSVAFWCNPISGHATLYWYQQILGQGPKLLIQFQNNGVVDDSQLPKDRFSAERLKGVDSTLKIQPAKLEDSAVYLCASSFPTPRRENNEQFFGPGTRLTVL.

The rearrangement links TRBV2 to TRBJ2-1, with TRBD2 identical over 8 bases. Germline CDR1 is SNHLY and CDR2 is FYNNEI. Trimming cost V 5 bases and J 8 bases; bases outside gene matches: 11. The CDR3 is 15 residues long. The CDR3 coding sequence is TGTGCCAGCAGTAACGAGCGGGAGAACGGAGATGAGCAGTTCTTC. Its protein product is CASSNERENGDEQFF. Full variable domain (remainder filled in from reference TRBV2 and TRBJ2-1): EPEVTQTPSHQVTQMGQEVILRCVPISNHLYFYWYRQILGQKVEFLVSFYNNEISEKSEIFDDQFSVERPDGSNFTLKIRSTKLEDSAMYFCASSNERENGDEQFFGPGTRLTVL.

CDR3 DNA sequence: TGTGCCAGCCGGACCGGGACAGAGACATTTAACTATGGCTACACCTTC. The encoded protein is CASRTGTETFNYGYTF. The V call is TRBV18, the J call TRBJ1-2; TRBD1 aligns across 7 bases. There are 16 residues in the CDR3. Germline assignment: CDR1 KGHSH and CDR2 LQKENI. Unmatched junction bases numbered 13, after V lost 8 bases and J lost 1 base.

V is TRBV18 and J is TRBJ1-4; D perhaps matches TRBD1 (6 bases). From germline, CDR1 is KGHSH and CDR2 LQKENI. The CDR3 sequence is 15 residues long. Trimming pared 6 bases from V and 0 bases from J, leaving 11 bases between. As DNA, the CDR3 is TGTGCCAGCTCGTTTACAGGGTCAACTAATGAAAAACTGTTTTTT. Translated: CASSFTGSTNEKLFF. Complete variable domain (other parts from reference TRBV18 and TRBJ1-4): NAGVMQNPRHLVRRRGQEARLRCSPMKGHSHVYWYRQLPEEGLKFMVYLQKENIIDESGMPKERFSAEFPKEGPSILRIQQVVRGDSAAYFCASSFTGSTNEKLFFGSGTQLSVL.